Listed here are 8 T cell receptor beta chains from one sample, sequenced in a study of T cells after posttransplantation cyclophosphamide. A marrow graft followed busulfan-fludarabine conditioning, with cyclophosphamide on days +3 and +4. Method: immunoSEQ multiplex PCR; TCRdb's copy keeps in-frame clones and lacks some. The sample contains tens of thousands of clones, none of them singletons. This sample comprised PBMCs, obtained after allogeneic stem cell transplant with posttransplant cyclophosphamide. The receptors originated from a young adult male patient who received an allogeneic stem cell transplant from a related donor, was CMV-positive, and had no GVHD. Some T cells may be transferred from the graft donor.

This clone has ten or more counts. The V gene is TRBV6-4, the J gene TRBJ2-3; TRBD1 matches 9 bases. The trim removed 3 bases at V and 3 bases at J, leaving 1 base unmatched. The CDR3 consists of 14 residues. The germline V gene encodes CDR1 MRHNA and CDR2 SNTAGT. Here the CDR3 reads CASSETGGTDTQYF. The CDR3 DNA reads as TGTGCCAGCAGTGAGACAGGGGGGACAGATACGCAGTATTTT.

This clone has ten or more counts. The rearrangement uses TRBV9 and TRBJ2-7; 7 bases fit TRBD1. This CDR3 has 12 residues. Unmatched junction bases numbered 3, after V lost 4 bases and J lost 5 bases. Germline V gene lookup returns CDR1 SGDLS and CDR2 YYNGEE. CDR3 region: CASSPTGNEQYF. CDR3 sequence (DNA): TGTGCCAGCAGCCCGACAGGGAACGAGCAGTACTTC.

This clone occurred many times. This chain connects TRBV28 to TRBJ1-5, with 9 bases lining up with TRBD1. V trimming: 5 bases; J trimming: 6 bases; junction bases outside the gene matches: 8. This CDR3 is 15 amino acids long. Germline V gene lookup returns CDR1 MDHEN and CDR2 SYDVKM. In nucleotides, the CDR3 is TGTGCCAGCAGTACAGCCGGGACAGGGAGTCAGCCCCAGCATTTT. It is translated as CASSTAGTGSQPQHF.

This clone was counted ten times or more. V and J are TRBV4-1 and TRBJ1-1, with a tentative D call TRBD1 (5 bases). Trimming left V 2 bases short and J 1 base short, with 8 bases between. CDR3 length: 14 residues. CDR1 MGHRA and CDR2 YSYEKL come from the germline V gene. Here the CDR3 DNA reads TGCGCCAGCAGCCAACCTACAGGGAACACTGAAGCTTTCTTT. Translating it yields CASSQPTGNTEAFF.

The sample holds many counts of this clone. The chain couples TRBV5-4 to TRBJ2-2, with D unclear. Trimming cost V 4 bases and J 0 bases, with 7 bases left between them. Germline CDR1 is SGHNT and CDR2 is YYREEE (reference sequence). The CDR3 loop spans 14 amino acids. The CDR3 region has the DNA TGTGCCAGCAGCGGCAGCGCGAACACCGGGGAGCTGTTTTTT. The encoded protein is CASSGSANTGELFF.

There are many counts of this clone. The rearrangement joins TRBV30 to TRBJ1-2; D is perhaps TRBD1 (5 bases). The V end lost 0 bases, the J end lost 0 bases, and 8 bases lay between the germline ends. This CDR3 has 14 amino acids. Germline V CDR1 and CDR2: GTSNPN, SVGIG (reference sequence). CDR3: CAWSVQDPNYGYTF. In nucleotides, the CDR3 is TGTGCCTGGAGTGTACAGGATCCTAACTATGGCTACACCTTC. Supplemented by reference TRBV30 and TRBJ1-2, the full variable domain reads SQTIHQWPATLVQPVGSPLSLECTVEGTSNPNLYWYRQAAGRGLQLLFYSVGIGQISSEVPQNLSASRPQDRQFILSSKKLLLSDSGFYLCAWSVQDPNYGYTFGSGTRLTVV.

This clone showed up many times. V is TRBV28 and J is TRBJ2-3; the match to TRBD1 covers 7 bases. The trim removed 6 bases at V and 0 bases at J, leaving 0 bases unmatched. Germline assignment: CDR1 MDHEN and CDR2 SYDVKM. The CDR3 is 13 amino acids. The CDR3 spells CASRGQSTDTQYF. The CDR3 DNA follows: TGTGCCAGCAGGGGACAGAGCACAGATACGCAGTATTTT. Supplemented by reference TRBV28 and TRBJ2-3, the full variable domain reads DVKVTQSSRYLVKRTGEKVFLECVQDMDHENMFWYRQDPGLGLRLIYFSYDVKMKEKGDIPEGYSVSREKKERFSLILESASTNQTSMYLCASRGQSTDTQYFGPGTRLTVL.

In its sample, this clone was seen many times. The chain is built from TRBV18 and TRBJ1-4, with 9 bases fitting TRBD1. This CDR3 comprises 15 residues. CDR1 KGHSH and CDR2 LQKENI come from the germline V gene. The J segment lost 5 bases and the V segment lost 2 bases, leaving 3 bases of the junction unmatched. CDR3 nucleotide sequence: TGTGCCAGCTCACCATGGGACAGGGAGAATGAAAAACTGTTTTTT. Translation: CASSPWDRENEKLFF.